These 26 T cell receptor beta chains were sequenced from one sample in a study of a mutant IDH1 vaccine in newly diagnosed glioma. No antigens are known for them. Time point described: week 5, during vaccination. Vaccination used 300 ug of mutant IDH1 20-mer peptide per dose, with topical imiquimod. Assay used: immunoSEQ multiplex PCR; TCRdb lists only in-frame clones, some missing. The data contain around 56,000 clones, roughly four fifths of them singletons. The specimen was PBMCs, collected from a glioma patient whose treatment included an IDH1 peptide vaccine. The receptors derive from a young man with glioma.

The chain is built from TRBV11-2 and TRBJ1-1; TRBD1 matches at 9 bases. V dropped 1 base and J dropped 5; count of bases not matched to a gene: 11. From germline, CDR1 is SGHAT and CDR2 FQNNGV. CDR3 length equals 17 residues. The CDR3 here is CASSLGQGGGVGTEAFF. CDR3 sequence (DNA): TGTGCCAGCAGCTTAGGACAGGGGGGTGGCGTAGGGACTGAAGCTTTCTTT.

V and J are TRBV29-1 and TRBJ2-3, with unresolved D. Trimming removed 2 bases from V and 2 bases from J, with 5 bases in between. In germline, CDR1 is SQVTM, CDR2 ANQGSEA. This CDR3 has 12 amino acids. The CDR3 protein is CSVERFTDTQYF. CDR3 sequence (DNA): TGCAGCGTTGAAAGGTTCACAGATACGCAGTATTTT.

V is TRBV7-8 and J is TRBJ2-2; TRBD2 matches 7 bases. In germline, CDR1 is SGHVS, CDR2 FQNEAQ. This CDR3 is built from 16 residues. V was pared by 2 bases and J by 1 base, with 4 bases of the junction left unmatched. CDR3 amino acids: CASSLSSGGNTGELFF. In DNA, the CDR3 is TGTGCCAGCAGCTTATCATCGGGGGGGAACACCGGGGAGCTGTTTTTT.

This clone was recorded a few times. This chain connects TRBV10-2 to TRBJ2-3, with 8 bases that match TRBD1. This CDR3 is built from 16 residues. Trimming at V came to 4 bases and at J to 4 bases, leaving 10 bases not matched to a gene. The germline gives CDR1 WSHSY, CDR2 SAAADI. The CDR3 protein is CASSGTGTGGPDTQYF. The CDR3 DNA is TGCGCCAGCAGTGGGACTGGGACAGGTGGTCCAGATACGCAGTATTTT.

The V call is TRBV6-5, the J call TRBJ1-2; 7 nucleotides line up with TRBD1. There are 13 residues in the CDR3. The V gene's germline CDR1 is MNHEY and CDR2 SVGAGI. The trim removed 4 bases at V and 2 bases at J, leaving 1 base unmatched. The CDR3 region is CASSLQGNYGYTF. DNA of the CDR3: TGTGCCAGCAGTTTACAGGGGAACTATGGCTACACCTTC.

The V and J genes are TRBV2 and TRBJ1-6, with a tentative D call TRBD1 (6 bases). CDR3 size: 13 residues. The V end was cut by 8 bases, the J end by 7 bases, with 12 bases between. CDR1 and CDR2 from the germline V gene are SNHLY and FYNNEI. The CDR3 bases are TGTGCCAGCCGGAGACAGGAGAATTCACCCCTCCACTTT. This translates into CASRRQENSPLHF.

This chain uses TRBV13 with TRBJ2-1; 9 bases agree with TRBD1. The trim removed 5 bases at V and 5 bases at J, leaving 13 bases unmatched. This CDR3 has 17 amino acids. Germline lookup yields CDR1 PRHDT and CDR2 FYEKMQ (reference sequence). The CDR3 bases are TGTGCCAGCAGCCCCCGACAGGGGGGACGGGAAGACAATGAGCAGTTCTTC. Amino acids: CASSPRQGGREDNEQFF.

J is TRBJ2-7 and V is TRBV28, with TRBD1 as a possible D gene (6 bases). Germline V lookup: CDR1 MDHEN, CDR2 SYDVKM. The length of the CDR3 is 17 residues. V was clipped by 2 bases and J by 0 bases, with 17 bases between them. The CDR3 DNA sequence: TGTGCCAGCAGTTTACTCGTCAGGGGTAGTGGCTCCTACGAGCAGTACTTC. Its protein product is CASSLLVRGSGSYEQYF.

The chain has TRBV18 and TRBJ1-2; TRBD1 agrees at 7 bases. In germline, CDR1 is KGHSH, CDR2 LQKENI. The CDR3 length is 15 residues. V shed 3 bases and J 2 bases; nucleotides not matched to a gene: 6. The CDR3 coding sequence is TGTGCCAGCTCACCCCGGACAGGACAAAACTATGGCTACACCTTC. Translating gives CASSPRTGQNYGYTF.

The chain has TRBV4-1 and TRBJ1-3, with no clear D. CDR1 is MGHRA, CDR2 YSYEKL, per germline. The CDR3 loop spans 16 amino acids. The V and J ends lost 0 bases and 8 bases respectively, with 17 bases between them. The CDR3 sequence is CASSQEEAQGSYTIYF. The CDR3 DNA sequence: TGCGCCAGCAGCCAAGAAGAGGCCCAAGGATCGTACACCATATATTTT.

This clone appeared once. The CDR3, as DNA: TGTGCCAGCAGCTTAGCGCCCCAGGACAGGGGACACGAGCAGTACTTC. Amino acid sequence: CASSLAPQDRGHEQYF. The chain is built from TRBV7-8 and TRBJ2-7; TRBD1 matches 9 bases. There are 16 residues in the CDR3. Germline CDR1 SGHVS, CDR2 FQNEAQ. V lost 0 bases and J lost 5; bases outside the gene matches: 8.

V and J are TRBV5-4 and TRBJ1-2, with D uncertain. This CDR3 contains 15 residues. Germline CDR1 is SGHNT and CDR2 is YYREEE (reference sequence). Deletions cut 0 bases from V and 4 bases from J, with 13 bases between. The CDR3 nucleotides read TGTGCCAGCAGCTTGGCCGGCAGCCCGATCTATGGCTACACCTTC. Protein product: CASSLAGSPIYGYTF.

V is TRBV4-1 and J is TRBJ2-1, with D tentatively TRBD1 (7 bases). CDR1 and CDR2 from the germline V gene are MGHRA and YSYEKL. V was shortened by 1 base and J by 8 bases, with 21 bases between the two germline ends. This CDR3 comprises 17 residues. DNA for the CDR3: TGCGCCAGCAGCCAAGTTAAGGGGGCAGGGGGGCCCTATGAGCAGTTCTTC. Protein: CASSQVKGAGGPYEQFF.

This clone was counted once. The rearrangement links TRBV5-5 to TRBJ1-2; D perhaps matches TRBD1 (5 bases). Trimming cost V 5 bases and J 4 bases, with 12 bases left between them. The V gene's germline CDR1 is SGHKS and CDR2 YYEKEE (reference sequence). The CDR3 covers 13 residues. The CDR3 DNA reads as TGTGCCAGCAGTGACAGTCCTGCCTATGGCTACACCTTC. Its protein is CASSDSPAYGYTF.

The chain has TRBV5-8 and TRBJ1-1, with 7 bases matching TRBD1. Per germline, CDR1 SGHTS and CDR2 YDEGEE. This CDR3 contains 14 residues. The V and J ends lost 5 bases and 0 bases, in that order; junction bases with no gene match: 4. The CDR3 sequence is CASRRQGLNTEAFF. Written as DNA, the CDR3 is TGTGCCAGCAGAAGACAGGGCTTGAACACTGAAGCTTTCTTT.

The J gene is TRBJ2-7, the V gene TRBV18; D tentatively fits TRBD1 or TRBD2 (6 bases each). CDR1 is KGHSH and CDR2 is LQKENI in the germline V gene. The CDR3 runs 16 residues. Trimming shortened V by 2 bases and J by 4 bases, and 18 bases separated the two germline ends. The CDR3 sequence: CASSPGVSGGAYEQYF. CDR3 bases: TGTGCCAGCTCACCAGGCGTTTCCGGGGGCGCATACGAGCAGTACTTC.

The chain carries TRBV5-1 and TRBJ2-7, with D maybe TRBD1 (6 bases). V was cut by 3 bases and J by 3 bases, with 22 bases left in between. The CDR3 consists of 17 residues. The germline V gene encodes CDR1 SGHRS and CDR2 YFSETQ. Here the CDR3 reads CASSSQRDDRSFYEQYF. The CDR3 DNA follows: TGCGCCAGCAGCTCCCAACGTGATGACAGGTCCTTCTACGAGCAGTACTTC.

V is TRBV2 and J is TRBJ2-7, with TRBD1 identical over 8 bases. V lost 6 bases and J lost 0; bases outside the gene matches: 7. This CDR3 comprises 15 residues. CDR1 is SNHLY, CDR2 FYNNEI, per germline. The CDR3 sequence: CASSLPGTGSYEQYF. DNA of the CDR3: TGTGCCAGCAGCTTACCCGGGACAGGCTCCTACGAGCAGTACTTC.

The chain joins TRBV7-2 to TRBJ1-5; D remains ambiguous. The CDR3 is made up of 15 amino acids. CDR1 is SGHTA and CDR2 is FQGNSA in the germline V gene. V lost 0 bases to trimming and J lost 0 bases, with 6 bases between them. The CDR3 sequence is CASSLAQFSNQPQHF. The DNA of the CDR3 is TGTGCCAGCAGCTTAGCACAGTTTAGCAATCAGCCCCAGCATTTT. Based on the CDR3 plus reference TRBV7-2 and TRBJ1-5, the full variable domain is GAGVSQSPSNKVTEKGKDVELRCDPISGHTALYWYRQSLGQGLEFLIYFQGNSAPDKSGLPSDRFSAERTGGSVSTLTIQRTQQEDSAVYLCASSLAQFSNQPQHFGDGTRLSIL.

This clone was seen a single time. The genes are TRBV10-3 and TRBJ2-7; a weak D match, TRBD1 (6 bases). Germline V lookup: CDR1 ENHRY, CDR2 SYGVKD. V was clipped by 10 bases and J by 4 bases, with 17 bases between them. The CDR3 consists of 13 residues. CDR3 DNA sequence: TGTGCCACCGAGACAGGAAGTCGGTACGAGCAGTACTTC. Its protein is CATETGSRYEQYF.

The gene calls are TRBV5-6 and TRBJ2-2, with D uncertain. Germline-derived CDR1 and CDR2 are SGHDT and YYEEEE. V was pared by 0 bases and J by 4 bases, with 16 bases between. This CDR3 has 17 amino acids. The CDR3 reads CASSLGSRMVGTGELFF. DNA for the CDR3: TGTGCCAGCAGCTTGGGGAGCAGGATGGTGGGCACCGGGGAGCTGTTTTTT.

This chain connects TRBV27 to TRBJ2-3; 13 positions match TRBD2. J lost 4 bases, V lost 4 bases, and 8 bases had no gene match. The CDR3 loop spans 17 amino acids. CDR1 and CDR2 from the germline V gene are MNHEY and SMNVEV (reference sequence). CDR3 in amino acids: CASSSLILAGGADTQYF. The CDR3 DNA reads as TGTGCCAGCAGTTCCCTTATACTAGCGGGGGGGGCAGATACGCAGTATTTT.

The chain carries TRBV7-6 and TRBJ1-6; D not certain. V lost 3 bases and J lost 7, with 7 bases in between. CDR1 and CDR2 from the germline V gene are SGHVS and FNYEAQ. There are 13 residues in the CDR3. The chain's CDR3 is CASSFSANSPLHF. CDR3 coding DNA: TGTGCCAGCAGCTTTTCGGCGAATTCACCCCTCCACTTT.

The V call is TRBV4-1, the J call TRBJ2-3, with TRBD2 matching 9 bases. Germline CDR1 and CDR2: MGHRA and YSYEKL. Trimming cost V 4 bases and J 1 base; bases outside gene matches: 3. This CDR3 comprises 15 residues. The DNA of the CDR3 is TGCGCCAGCAGCCGGAAGCGGGGGGGCACAGATACGCAGTATTTT. This translates into CASSRKRGGTDTQYF.

J is TRBJ2-5 and V is TRBV11-3; the match to TRBD1 covers 8 bases. The closer fit of TRBJ2-7 to the DNA end suggests the J call may be wrong. Per germline, CDR1 SGHNT and CDR2 YENEEA. CDR3 length: 16 amino acids. CDR3 amino acids: CASSTGTGQGRYEQYF. For the CDR3, the DNA is TGTGCCAGCAGCACCGGGACAGGCCAAGGGCGGTACGAGCAGTACTTC.

The chain has TRBV30 and TRBJ1-1; 7 nucleotides align to TRBD1. This CDR3 contains 14 residues. The ends lost 3 bases at V and 3 bases at J; junction bases unmatched: 7. Germline CDR1 GTSNPN, CDR2 SVGIG (reference sequence). CDR3 loop: CAWSQTGRYTEAFF. In DNA form, the CDR3 reads TGTGCCTGGAGCCAGACAGGGAGGTACACTGAAGCTTTCTTT.